The clone carrying this TCR beta chain was seen many times. The antigen remains undetermined. This sample's time point: newly diagnosed GD, antithyroid drugs for less than 3 months. PBMC RNA was the source of the TCR library. An approximately 9-milliliter sample of peripheral blood was drawn into EDTA tubes. The source of the sample is a study of regulatory T cells in long-lasting Graves disease. Study-level points and caveats: Among the persistent patients, 2,741 public clonotypes were shared, more than the roughly 970 shared among new patients. Reduced TCR diversity was observed in persistent Graves' patients versus newly diagnosed patients.

Relying on iRepertoire HTBI primers and Arm-PCR of CDR3 regions, the team built TCR beta libraries. Using its own MiXCR run on the multiplex PCR reads, TCRdb lists one record per CDR3 protein. Among a few hundred thousand distinct CDR3 sequences listed, 20% to 25% were seen once. Deletions cut 5 bases from V and 3 bases from J, with 13 bases between. The CDR3 has 14 amino acids. Germline V gene sequence: CDR1 SGHVS, CDR2 FQNEAQ. This sequence joins TRBV7-8 and TRBJ1-1; no clear D gene. The starting material was peripheral blood mononuclear cells (PBMCs), obtained at new diagnosis, from a patient treated with antithyroid drugs. The TCR sequence derives from a female donor with Graves disease. CDR3 region: CASSPELRHTEAFF. Here the CDR3 DNA reads TGTGCCAGCAGCCCCGAACTCAGGCACACTGAAGCTTTCTTT.